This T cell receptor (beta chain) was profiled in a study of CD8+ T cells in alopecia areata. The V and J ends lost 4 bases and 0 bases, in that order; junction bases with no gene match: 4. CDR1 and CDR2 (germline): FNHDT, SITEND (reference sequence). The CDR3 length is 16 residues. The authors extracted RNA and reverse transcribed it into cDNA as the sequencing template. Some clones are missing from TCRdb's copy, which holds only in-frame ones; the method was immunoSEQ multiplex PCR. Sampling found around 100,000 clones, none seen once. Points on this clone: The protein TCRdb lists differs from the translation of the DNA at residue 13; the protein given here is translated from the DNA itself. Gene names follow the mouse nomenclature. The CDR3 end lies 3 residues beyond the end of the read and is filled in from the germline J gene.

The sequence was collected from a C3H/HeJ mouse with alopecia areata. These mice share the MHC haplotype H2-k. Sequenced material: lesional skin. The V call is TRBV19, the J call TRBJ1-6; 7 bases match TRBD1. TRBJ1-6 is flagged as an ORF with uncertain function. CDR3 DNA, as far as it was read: TGTGCCAGCAGTCTTGGGACAGCTTCCTATAATTCGCCC. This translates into CASSLGTASYNSP. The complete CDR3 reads CASSLGTASYNSPLYF.